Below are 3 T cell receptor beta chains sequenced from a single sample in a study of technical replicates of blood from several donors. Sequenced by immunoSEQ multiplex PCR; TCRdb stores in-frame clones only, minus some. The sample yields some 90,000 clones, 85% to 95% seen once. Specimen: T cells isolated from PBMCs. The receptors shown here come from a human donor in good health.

The CDR3 DNA reads as TGTGCCAGCAGACCCGGGACAAAGAACACTGAAGCTTTCTTT. Its protein is CASRPGTKNTEAFF. This chain connects TRBV6-5 to TRBJ1-1, with a weak D call TRBD1 (6 bases). The CDR3 contains 14 residues. V lost 6 bases to trimming and J lost 1 base, with 12 bases between them. CDR1 is MNHEY, CDR2 SVGAGI, per germline.

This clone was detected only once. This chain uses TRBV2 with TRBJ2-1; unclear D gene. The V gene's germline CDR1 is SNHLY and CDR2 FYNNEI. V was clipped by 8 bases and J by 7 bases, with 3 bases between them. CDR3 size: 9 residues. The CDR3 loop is CASLNEQFF. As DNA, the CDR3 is TGTGCCAGCCTAAATGAGCAGTTCTTC.

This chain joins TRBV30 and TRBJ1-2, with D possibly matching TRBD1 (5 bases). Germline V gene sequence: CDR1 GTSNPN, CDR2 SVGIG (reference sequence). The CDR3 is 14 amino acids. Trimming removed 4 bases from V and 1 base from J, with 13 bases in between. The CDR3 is CAWTRRTINYGYTF. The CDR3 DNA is TGTGCCTGGACCCGACGGACAATTAACTATGGCTACACCTTC.